This entry lists 16 T cell receptor beta chains sequenced from one sample in a study of Graves' ophthalmopathy and Graves' hyperthyroidism. TCR beta CDR3 regions were amplified from RNA transcripts. An initial RT-PCR round employing HTBI primers preceded a second-round multiplex PCR. TCRdb called the multiplex PCR reads again in MiXCR, with one record for every CDR3 protein. The sample gives over a million distinct CDR3 sequences, 35% to 40% of which show up once; more than 9.5% is in the top ten. The sample consisted of peripheral blood or thyroid tissue (not recorded which). These receptors came from an adult man with Graves' hyperthyroidism.

Points on this clonotype: The junction departs from germline at one end; a sequencing error may be responsible. The chain is built from TRBV10-3 and TRBJ2-2; 7 positions agree with TRBD2. From germline, CDR1 is ENHRY and CDR2 SYGVKD. CDR3 length: 15 amino acids. Here the CDR3 DNA reads TGTGCCAGCAGTTACGAGGCGGGAGTTACCGGGGAGCTGTTTTTT. Protein product: CASSYEAGVTGELFF.

The sample holds many counts of this clonotype. The DNA for the CDR3 is TGTGCCAGTAGTATTAAAGTTCGGGATTCACCCCTCCACTTT. This translates into CASSIKVRDSPLHF. The chain combines TRBV19 with TRBJ1-6, with D uncertain. V was pared by 3 bases and J by 8 bases, with 11 bases between. The CDR3 consists of 14 residues. Germline values: CDR1 LNHDA, CDR2 SQIVND (reference sequence).

On this clonotype itself: Just one base apart from a much larger clone, this may be a read error. V and J are TRBV5-1 and TRBJ2-7; no definite D call. Germline CDR1 SGHRS, CDR2 YFSETQ. The CDR3 runs 14 residues. The CDR3 DNA reads as TGCCCCAGCAGCTTGGCCTCCGGCAACAACGAGCAGTACTTC. Protein: CPSSLASGNNEQYF.

This clonotype was recorded many times. The V and J genes are TRBV4-3 and TRBJ1-5; 9 positions agree with TRBD1. Germline V lookup: CDR1 LGHNA, CDR2 YSLEER. V lost 4 bases and J lost 7; bases outside the gene matches: 8. CDR3 length: 15 amino acids. The CDR3 DNA is TGCGCCAGCAGCCCACACAGGGGGCGGGAACAGCCCCAGCATTTT. This translates into CASSPHRGREQPQHF.

J is TRBJ1-5 and V is TRBV7-9, with 10 bases fitting TRBD1. The V segment lost 4 bases and the J segment 4 bases; nucleotides outside the gene matches: 10. Germline CDR1 SEHNR, CDR2 FQNEAQ (reference sequence). The CDR3 spans 17 residues. The CDR3 region has the DNA TGTGCCAGCAGCTATGGACAGGGGGGGCAGCCGAATCAGCCCCAGCATTTT. Translated: CASSYGQGGQPNQPQHF.

In its sample, this clonotype was seen a few times. This chain links TRBV7-2 with TRBJ2-1; a possible D gene is TRBD1 (6 bases). The CDR3 covers 13 residues. V gave up 1 base and J gave up 12 bases, with 13 bases separating them. Germline CDR1 is SGHTA and CDR2 is FQGNSA. CDR3 DNA sequence: TGTGCCAGCAGCTTAGACAGACAGGATCGGCAGTTCTTC. It specifies CASSLDRQDRQFF.

This clonotype was found a few times. The CDR3: CASSSENRGKQYF. CDR3 coding DNA: TGTGCCAGCAGCTCAGAAAACAGGGGTAAGCAGTACTTC. The chain recombines TRBV7-9 with TRBJ2-7, with 7 bases aligning to TRBD1. This CDR3 is 13 amino acids long. The germline V gene has CDR1 SEHNR and CDR2 FQNEAQ (reference sequence). Trimming took 4 bases from V and 8 from J; bases not matched to a gene: 8. Combining the CDR3 with reference TRBV7-9 and TRBJ2-7 gives the whole variable domain DTGVSQNPRHKITKRGQNVTFRCDPISEHNRLYWYRQTLGQGPEFLTYFQNEAQLEKSRLLSDRFSAERPKGSFSTLEIQRTEQGDSAMYLCASSSENRGKQYFGPGTRLTVT.

This clonotype has a handful of counts. The junction and the germline gene differ at one end; a read error may be behind it. J is TRBJ1-1 and V is TRBV10-3; D is ambiguous. The CDR3 sequence is 15 residues long. Germline V gene data show CDR1 as ENHRY and CDR2 as SYGVKD. In DNA, the CDR3 is TGTGCCAGCAGTGAAGCGCTTGGAACGAACACTGAAGCTTTCTTT. The encoded protein is CASSEALGTNTEAFF.

This clonotype was recorded many times. The genes are TRBV19 and TRBJ1-2; D call uncertain. Trimming took 4 bases from V and 1 from J, leaving 13 bases between them. Germline V gene data show CDR1 as LNHDA and CDR2 as SQIVND (reference sequence). The CDR3 contains 15 residues. For the CDR3, the DNA is TGTGCCAGTAGTAAAGACACCGCCTATAACTATGGCTACACCTTC. Protein: CASSKDTAYNYGYTF.

The chain couples TRBV7-7 to TRBJ1-5; D is unclear. Between the trimmed V and J ends, which lost 2 bases and 0 bases, there was a span of 14 bases. This CDR3 region has 17 residues. Germline lookup yields CDR1 SSHAT and CDR2 FNYEAQ (reference sequence). CDR3 DNA sequence: TGTGCCAGCAGCTTATTTCCGGGAGGGTATAGCAATCAGCCCCAGCATTTT. This encodes CASSLFPGGYSNQPQHF.

This clonotype was detected a few times. V is TRBV20-1 and J is TRBJ1-5, with 9 bases identical to TRBD1. This CDR3 spans 16 amino acids. The J segment lost 3 bases and the V segment lost 1 base, leaving 7 bases of the junction unmatched. Germline V gene lookup returns CDR1 DFQATT and CDR2 SNEGSKA (reference sequence). CDR3 region: CSARVEGQGHNQPQHF. CDR3 DNA: TGCAGTGCTAGAGTCGAGGGACAGGGACACAATCAGCCCCAGCATTTT.

This clonotype was counted between two and nine times. The rearrangement links TRBV6-5 to TRBJ1-4; 7 positions match TRBD1. The V gene end was trimmed by 7 bases and the J gene end by 8 bases; junction bases not matched to a gene: 4. This CDR3 contains 12 residues. CDR1 is MNHEY, CDR2 SVGAGI, per germline. Written as DNA, the CDR3 is TGTGCCAGCACCCAGACAGGGGAAAAACTGTTTTTT. It translates to CASTQTGEKLFF.

This chain uses TRBV7-8 with TRBJ1-2, with TRBD1 matching over 7 bases. CDR1 SGHVS and CDR2 FQNEAQ come from the germline V gene. V lost 4 bases to trimming and J lost 7 bases; unmatched junction nucleotides: 12. CDR3 length equals 15 residues. In DNA form, the CDR3 reads TGTGCCAGCAGCTCTCCACAGGGCGCAGGGGGTGGCTACACCTTC. Protein: CASSSPQGAGGGYTF. The full variable domain, with the rest looked up from reference TRBV7-8 and TRBJ1-2, is GAGVSQSPRYKVAKRGQDVALRCDPISGHVSLFWYQQALGQGPEFLTYFQNEAQLDKSGLPSDRFFAERPEGSVSTLKIQRTQQEDSAVYLCASSSPQGAGGGYTFGSGTRLTVV.

This clonotype was seen many times. CDR3 sequence (DNA): TGTGCCAGCTCGAGGTTGGGAGAGACCCAGTACTTC. Translated, it gives CASSRLGETQYF. The genes are TRBV11-2 and TRBJ2-5; unclear D gene. The CDR3 length is 12 residues. Trimming cost V 8 bases and J 4 bases, with 11 bases left between them. Per the germline V gene, CDR1 is SGHAT and CDR2 is FQNNGV.

This chain links TRBV10-3 with TRBJ2-5; 13 nucleotides align to TRBD2. J gave up 7 bases and V 10 bases, and 12 bases lay outside the gene matches. The germline V gene encodes CDR1 ENHRY and CDR2 SYGVKD. This CDR3 contains 15 residues. The CDR3 spells CASERTSGSKGTQYF. As DNA, the CDR3 is TGTGCCAGCGAACGGACTAGCGGGAGTAAGGGGACCCAGTACTTC.

This clonotype was detected ten times or more. This chain connects TRBV29-1 to TRBJ1-1; 8 bases line up with TRBD1. V shed 4 bases and J 1 base; nucleotides not matched to a gene: 2. The CDR3 has 13 residues. In germline, CDR1 is SQVTM, CDR2 ANQGSEA. The CDR3 is CSVVQGANTEAFF. Written as DNA, the CDR3 is TGCAGCGTTGTTCAGGGGGCGAACACTGAAGCTTTCTTT.